A selection of T cell receptor beta chains follows, all from one sample in a study of blood T cell repertoires in COVID-19. Using immunoSEQ multiplex PCR, the repertoire was profiled, and TCRdb retains in-frame clones only, with some absent. Among 220,000 or so clones listed, 70% to 85% were seen once. Sequenced sample: peripheral blood. Every receptor here comes from a woman older than 75 with acute or convalescent COVID-19. CDR3s include the opening cysteine and the closing phenylalanine or tryptophan. The D gene is left open where the match is weak. The listing skips clone size in some rows; elsewhere it reads once, few, many or a size class.

j_call d_call clone_size cdr3_length v_call cdr3_nt cdr3_aa
TRBJ1-1 . . 13 TRBV19 TGTGCCAGTAGTCCCCAGAAGTACACTGAAGCTTTCTTT CASSPQKYTEAFF
TRBJ2-7 TRBD1 . 16 TRBV4-1 TGCGCCAGCAGCCACTCCCAGGGACAGGGGGCCTACGAGCAGTACTTC CASSHSQGQGAYEQYF
TRBJ2-3 TRBD2 . 16 TRBV19 TGTGCCAGTAGTAAGGGACTAGCCTTCGGGTTCCAGGCGGAGTATTTT CASSKGLAFGFQAEYF
TRBJ1-5 . . 15 TRBV27 TGTGCCAGCAGTTTTGTCGGGAGTAGCAATCAGCCCCAGCATTTT CASSFVGSSNQPQHF
TRBJ1-2 TRBD1 . 14 TRBV28 TGTGCCAGCAGTCTTAATTCCGGGACAGGGAGACACACCTTC CASSLNSGTGRHTF
TRBJ1-2 . . 15 TRBV5-1 TGCGCCAGCAGCTCAGCTCAAGGGAGGGCCTATGGCTACACCTTC CASSSAQGRAYGYTF
TRBJ2-3 . . 10 TRBV11-2 TGTGCCACAGGGAAGGATACGCAGTATTTT CATGKDTQYF
TRBJ1-2 TRBD1 . 13 TRBV18 TGTGCCAGCTCTGAGGGGGCGAGGTATGGCTACACCTTC CASSEGARYGYTF
TRBJ2-3 . few 12 TRBV18 TGTGCCAGCTCAACTAGCACAGATACGCAGTATTTT CASSTSTDTQYF
TRBJ2-5 . . 14 TRBV3-1/TRBV3-2 TGTGCCAGCAGCCACTTCGCGGCCCAAGAGACCCAGTACTTC CASSHFAAQETQYF
TRBJ1-5 . once 16 TRBV18 TGTGCCAGCTCACCATCCGAAGGGACAATCAATCAGCCCCAGCATTTT CASSPSEGTINQPQHF
TRBJ1-1 . few 16 TRBV7-3 TGTGCCAGCAGCTTAACTGGTAGGGGCCGCGGCACTGAAGCTTTCTTT CASSLTGRGRGTEAFF
TRBJ2-1 TRBD2 . 15 TRBV19 TGTGCCAGTAGTCCGGGACTAGCGGAACTTAATGAGCAGTTCTTC CASSPGLAELNEQFF
TRBJ1-1 . . 13 TRBV18 TGTGCCAGCTCACCCCCCTCAGACACTGAAGCTTTCTTT CASSPPSDTEAFF
TRBJ1-4 TRBD1 . 17 TRBV4-2 TGTGCCAGCAGCCAAGCTTTCCCAGGGGGAGATTATGAAAAACTGTTTTTT CASSQAFPGGDYEKLFF
TRBJ1-4 . once 15 TRBV6-1 TGTGCCAGCAGTGAATATGGGGGCAGGCCAGAAAAACTGTTTTTT CASSEYGGRPEKLFF
TRBJ2-1 . . 16 TRBV3-1/TRBV3-2 TGTGCCAGCAGCCAACTCGCTACAGCTGACTACAATGAGCAGTTCTTC CASSQLATADYNEQFF
TRBJ1-3 . . 15 TRBV6-5 TGTGCCAGCAGTTATCAGGGTGACTCTGGAAACACCATATATTTT CASSYQGDSGNTIYF
TRBJ2-7 . . 13 TRBV2 TGTGCCAGCAATGCCAGGGCAGGGTACGAGCAGTACTTC CASNARAGYEQYF
TRBJ2-1 TRBD1 . 14 TRBV6-2/TRBV6-3 TGTGCCAGCAGCTACTTGAGGCAGGGGGCGCAGGGGTTCTTC CASSYLRQGAQGFF
TRBJ2-3 TRBD2 . 15 TRBV9 TGTGCCAGCAGCGGGCGACTAGCGGGAGCAGATACGCAGTATTTT CASSGRLAGADTQYF
TRBJ1-2 . few 15 TRBV4-2 TGTGCCAGCAGCCAAGCTCAGACTGTGAACTATGGCTACACCTTC CASSQAQTVNYGYTF
TRBJ2-1 . . 14 TRBV5-1 TGCGCCAGCAGCTTGGGTTCCGTCTACAATGAGCAGTTCTTC CASSLGSVYNEQFF
TRBJ2-3 . . 14 TRBV11-2 TGTGCCAGCAGCCTGATAATAGCGGCGGATACGCAGTATTTT CASSLIIAADTQYF
TRBJ2-5 TRBD2 . 17 TRBV9 TGTGCCAGCAGCGTAGGAATAAGCGGGAGACTTCAAGAGACCCAGTACTTC CASSVGISGRLQETQYF
TRBJ2-3 . . 15 TRBV27 TGTGCCAGCAGTCCAACCCCCGCAACGGCAGATACGCAGTATTTT CASSPTPATADTQYF
TRBJ2-1 . . 16 TRBV15 TGTGCCACCAGCAGAGTTGGGGGCAGTACATACAATGAGCAGTTCTTC CATSRVGGSTYNEQFF
TRBJ1-5 . . 14 TRBV9 TGTGCCAGCAGCGTAGGGGCAGGGGAACAGCCCCAGCATTTT CASSVGAGEQPQHF
TRBJ1-6 TRBD1 . 14 TRBV11-2 TGTGCCAGCAGGAGGACAGGGACAAATTCACCCCTCCACTTT CASRRTGTNSPLHF
TRBJ2-2 . few 21 TRBV4-3 TGCGCCAGCAGCCATCCTCCCCCGGGACAAATACCAGCCAGGAACACCGGGGAGCTGTTTTTT CASSHPPPGQIPARNTGELFF
TRBJ2-7 TRBD1 . 16 TRBV5-1 TGCGCCAGCAGCTATTCTACGGGACAGGGAATTTACGAGCAGTACTTC CASSYSTGQGIYEQYF
TRBJ2-1 TRBD2 . 14 TRBV18 TGTGCCAGCTCCCCCGGACTAGCGGGAGATGAGCAGTTCTTC CASSPGLAGDEQFF
TRBJ1-2 TRBD1 . 15 TRBV24-1 TGTGCCACCAGTGACCCCACAGGGGGGCTCTATGGCTACACCTTC CATSDPTGGLYGYTF
TRBJ2-3 . few 13 TRBV7-2 TGTGCCAGCAGCTTGGACTTCACAGATACGCAGTATTTT CASSLDFTDTQYF
TRBJ1-1 TRBD1 . 16 TRBV19 TGTGCCAGTAGTAAGGGACAGGGGGCTCCTAACACTGAAGCTTTCTTT CASSKGQGAPNTEAFF
TRBJ2-2 TRBD2 few 15 TRBV5-1 TGCGCCAGCAGCTTGGCTGCGGGAGGGTACGGGGAGCTGTTTTTT CASSLAAGGYGELFF
TRBJ1-1 TRBD1 . 16 TRBV4-2 TGTGCCAGCAGCCACCTAGATGGACAGGGAGGCACTGAAGCTTTCTTT CASSHLDGQGGTEAFF
TRBJ2-1 TRBD2 . 16 TRBV19 TGTGCCAGTAGTGAACAGCGGGGGGACTCCTACAATGAGCAGTTCTTC CASSEQRGDSYNEQFF
TRBJ2-1 TRBD2 . 17 TRBV10-2 TGCGCCAGCAGCCCCGGGACTAGCGGTTGGGTCTACAATGAGCAGTTCTTC CASSPGTSGWVYNEQFF
TRBJ2-1 TRBD2 few 17 TRBV9 TGTGCCAGCAGCGCGACTAGCGGGTTTAGCTCCTACAATGAGCAGTTCTTC CASSATSGFSSYNEQFF
TRBJ1-3 . . 15 TRBV7-2 TGTGCCAGCAGCCCAAAGCCTCTTTCTGGAAACACCATATATTTT CASSPKPLSGNTIYF
TRBJ1-4 TRBD1 . 14 TRBV4-1 TGCGCCAGCAGCCAACGGGACAGGAATGAAAAACTGTTTTTT CASSQRDRNEKLFF
TRBJ2-1 . . 14 TRBV6-6 TGTGCCAGCACCCGGGACAACTCCTACAATGAGCAGTTCTTC CASTRDNSYNEQFF
TRBJ1-6 TRBD1 . 15 TRBV6-6 TGTGCCAGCAGTTACTCCGGGACAGGGGGTTCACCCCTCCACTTT CASSYSGTGGSPLHF
TRBJ2-3 . . 15 TRBV28 TGTGCCAGCACCCGAGGGGCGGGAAGCACAGATACGCAGTATTTT CASTRGAGSTDTQYF
TRBJ1-5 TRBD1 . 13 TRBV29-1 TGCAGCGTTGGACAGGGGATGGGGCAGCCCCAGCATTTT CSVGQGMGQPQHF
TRBJ2-1 TRBD1 . 15 TRBV7-9 TGTGCCAGCAGCTCCGGACAGGGGAGGTACAATGAGCAGTTCTTC CASSSGQGRYNEQFF
TRBJ1-4 TRBD1 few 16 TRBV19 TGTGCCAGTAGTATCTTCGGGACAGATCGGGGAGAAAAACTGTTTTTT CASSIFGTDRGEKLFF
TRBJ1-2 TRBD1 once 12 TRBV25-1 TGTGCCAGCAGTGGACACAGGGGAGGCTACACCTTC CASSGHRGGYTF
TRBJ1-2 . . 13 TRBV28 TGTGCCAGCAGTTTAGCGGCAGACTATGGCTACACCTTC CASSLAADYGYTF